This entry lists 18 T cell receptor beta chains sequenced from one sample in a study of T-cell reconstitution after alpha-beta-depleted transplantation in children. A TCRbeta library incorporating unique molecular identifiers was prepared. TCRdb called the PCR reads again in MiXCR, with one record for every CDR3 protein. The sample lists over 70,000 distinct CDR3 sequences, 12% occurring once. The sequences come from PBMCs from the stem cell graft donor, collected from the stem cell graft. Source of these receptors: a human donor who donated a stem cell graft to a child with inherited bone marrow failure.

Many counts were recorded for this clonotype. The V call is TRBV27, the J call TRBJ2-6; no clear D gene. This CDR3 has 16 amino acids. Trimming pared 3 bases from V and 0 bases from J, leaving 9 bases between. Germline V gene data show CDR1 as MNHEY and CDR2 as SMNVEV (reference sequence). The DNA for the CDR3 is TGTGCCAGCAGTTTGGCCCAGAGCTCTGGGGCCAACGTCCTGACTTTC. This encodes CASSLAQSSGANVLTF.

This clonotype has just a few counts. The V gene is TRBV6-4, the J gene TRBJ2-7, with 7 bases that match TRBD1. With V trimmed by 0 bases and J by 3 bases, 8 bases remained unmatched. CDR3 length: 16 amino acids. CDR1 MRHNA and CDR2 SNTAGT come from the germline V gene. Here the CDR3 DNA reads TGTGCCAGCAGTGACTCGACCTGGACAGGCCTCTACGAGCAGTACTTC. Encoded protein: CASSDSTWTGLYEQYF.

This clonotype was recorded at least ten times. The rearrangement uses TRBV15 and TRBJ2-5; 8 bases line up with TRBD1. CDR1 and CDR2 from the germline V gene are LNHNV and YYDKDF (reference sequence). The length of the CDR3 is 15 residues. V lost 0 bases and J lost 3; bases outside the gene matches: 3. CDR3: CATSRDRGPEETQYF. Written as DNA, the CDR3 is TGTGCCACCAGCAGAGACAGGGGGCCGGAAGAGACCCAGTACTTC. Supplemented by reference TRBV15 and TRBJ2-5, the full variable domain reads DAMVIQNPRYQVTQFGKPVTLSCSQTLNHNVMYWYQQKSSQAPKLLFHYYDKDFNNEADTPDNFQSRRPNTSFCFLDIRSPGLGDTAMYLCATSRDRGPEETQYFGPGTRLLVL.

V is TRBV20-1 and J is TRBJ1-4, with 8 bases that match TRBD1. The CDR3 is 16 amino acids. V shed 4 bases and J 1 base; nucleotides not matched to a gene: 8. CDR1 and CDR2 from the germline V gene are DFQATT and SNEGSKA (reference sequence). The CDR3 DNA sequence: TGCAGTGCTACTTCCCTCGGGACAGGAACTAATGAAAAACTGTTTTTT. As protein: CSATSLGTGTNEKLFF.

The sample holds many counts of this clonotype. This chain uses TRBV11-2 with TRBJ2-7; a weak D match, TRBD2 (6 bases). The CDR3 loop spans 14 amino acids. The ends were cut back, 3 bases at V and 3 bases at J, with 12 bases in the middle. CDR1 is SGHAT and CDR2 is FQNNGV in the germline V gene. The CDR3 DNA reads TGTGCCAGCAGCTTCCGGGAGAGTGACTACGAGCAGTACTTC. The encoded protein is CASSFRESDYEQYF.

In this sample, this clonotype turned up many times. The chain employs TRBV5-1 and TRBJ2-7; D is unresolved. The CDR3 runs to 14 residues. Trimming removed 1 base at V and 2 bases at J, with 10 bases between. Germline V gene sequence: CDR1 SGHRS, CDR2 YFSETQ. Here the CDR3 reads CASSLSDVAYEQYF. The DNA for the CDR3 is TGCGCCAGCAGCTTGTCTGACGTTGCCTACGAGCAGTACTTC.

In this sample, this clonotype turned up many times. The chain is built from TRBV5-4 and TRBJ2-1, with D perhaps being TRBD1 or TRBD2 (7 bases each). The V gene's germline CDR1 is SGHNT and CDR2 YYREEE (reference sequence). Deletions cut 2 bases from V and 5 bases from J, with 17 bases between. The CDR3 has 16 residues. The CDR3 protein is CASSFQGGGPHNEQFF. In DNA form, the CDR3 reads TGTGCCAGCAGCTTCCAGGGGGGAGGGCCGCACAATGAGCAGTTCTTC.

At least ten counts were recorded for this clonotype. The genes are TRBV7-2 and TRBJ2-1; TRBD2 is a possible D gene (6 bases). Germline CDR1 reads SGHTA; CDR2 reads FQGNSA. Trimming shortened V by 3 bases and J by 15 bases, and 15 bases separated the two germline ends. This CDR3 has 12 residues. The CDR3 DNA sequence: TGTGCCAGCAGCTTGCGGGGCGCTTATAGGTTCTTC. This gives the protein CASSLRGAYRFF.

With regard to this clonotype: This may be a read error, as it is one base from a much larger clone. The chain couples TRBV11-2 to TRBJ2-3; D not certain. The germline V gene has CDR1 SGHAT and CDR2 FQNNGV. This CDR3 spans 13 amino acids. The CDR3 DNA follows: TGTGCCAGCATCTTAGAGCAGTCAGATACGCAGTATTTT. This codes for CASILEQSDTQYF.

V is TRBV6-2 or TRBV6-3 and J is TRBJ2-5, with 7 bases lining up with TRBD2. The V gene's germline CDR1 is MNHEY and CDR2 SVGEGT. With V trimmed by 5 bases and J by 5 bases, 17 bases remained unmatched. The CDR3 covers 17 residues. The CDR3 protein is CASSQPRGRTGGETQYF. CDR3 in DNA: TGTGCCAGCAGTCAACCCCGCGGGCGGACCGGGGGGGAGACCCAGTACTTC.

The table lists this clonotype with many counts. The V gene is TRBV7-9, the J gene TRBJ1-2, with 8 bases matching TRBD1. CDR1 SEHNR and CDR2 FQNEAQ come from the germline V gene (reference sequence). V lost 5 bases, J lost 4 bases, and 9 bases stayed unmatched. This CDR3 is built from 15 residues. CDR3 residues: CASSQRTGPFYGYTF. In DNA, the CDR3 is TGTGCCAGCAGCCAGAGGACAGGGCCCTTCTATGGCTACACCTTC.

This clonotype has at least ten counts. J is TRBJ2-5 and V is TRBV19; 11 bases fit TRBD1. Germline V gives CDR1 LNHDA, CDR2 SQIVND (reference sequence). This CDR3 is built from 15 residues. V trimming: 3 bases; J trimming: 1 base; junction bases outside the gene matches: 1. The CDR3 DNA follows: TGTGCCAGTAGTATTGGGACAGGGGGCCAAGAGACCCAGTACTTC. Translating gives CASSIGTGGQETQYF. Looking up the rest from reference TRBV19 and TRBJ2-5 gives the full variable domain: DGGITQSPKYLFRKEGQNVTLSCEQNLNHDAMYWYRQDPGQGLRLIYYSQIVNDFQKGDIAEGYSVSREKKESFPLTVTSAQKNPTAFYLCASSIGTGGQETQYFGPGTRLLVL.

This clonotype came up many times. The chain couples TRBV18 to TRBJ1-4; no clear D gene. This CDR3 spans 14 amino acids. The V gene's germline CDR1 is KGHSH and CDR2 LQKENI. V gave up 3 bases and J gave up 0 bases, with 5 bases separating them. CDR3 DNA: TGTGCCAGCTCACCGGCTGCAACTAATGAAAAACTGTTTTTT. Residues: CASSPAATNEKLFF.

This clonotype has a handful of counts. This chain links TRBV7-9 with TRBJ1-6, with TRBD1 as a possible D gene (6 bases). Trimming cost V 6 bases and J 6 bases, with 9 bases left between them. The CDR3 contains 13 residues. Germline-derived CDR1 and CDR2 are SEHNR and FQNEAQ (reference sequence). The CDR3 DNA sequence: TGTGCCAGCAGTTCAGGGGTTAATTCACCCCTCCACTTT. Translating it yields CASSSGVNSPLHF.

This clonotype was counted ten times or more. The rearrangement joins TRBV7-2 to TRBJ2-1; 7 nucleotides line up with TRBD1. Trimming at V came to 11 bases and at J to 3 bases, leaving 7 bases not matched to a gene. This CDR3 has 13 residues. Per the germline V gene, CDR1 is SGHTA and CDR2 is FQGNSA. The CDR3 region is CAGGQSYYNEQFF. The CDR3 region has the DNA TGTGCCGGGGGACAGTCCTACTACAATGAGCAGTTCTTC. The full variable domain, rest sourced from reference TRBV7-2 and TRBJ2-1, is GAGVSQSPSNKVTEKGKDVELRCDPISGHTALYWYRQSLGQGLEFLIYFQGNSAPDKSGLPSDRFSAERTGGSVSTLTIQRTQQEDSAVYLCAGGQSYYNEQFFGPGTRLTVL.

In its sample, this clonotype was seen many times. This chain connects TRBV5-1 to TRBJ1-1; D unresolved. There are 13 residues in the CDR3. Germline assignment: CDR1 SGHRS and CDR2 YFSETQ. V dropped 0 bases and J dropped 1 base, with 4 bases sitting between them. CDR3 residues: CASSLAGNTEAFF. DNA of the CDR3: TGCGCCAGCAGCTTGGCAGGGAACACTGAAGCTTTCTTT.

In this sample, this clonotype turned up many times. This rearrangement joins TRBV20-1 to TRBJ2-3, with 8 bases that match TRBD2. The CDR3 runs 15 residues. Germline V gene data show CDR1 as DFQATT and CDR2 as SNEGSKA (reference sequence). The V segment lost 0 bases and the J segment 2 bases; nucleotides outside the gene matches: 4. This CDR3 reads CSAREWRGVTDTQYF. DNA of the CDR3: TGCAGTGCTAGAGAGTGGCGGGGGGTCACAGATACGCAGTATTTT.

This clonotype has a count of ten or more. J is TRBJ2-5 and V is TRBV20-1, with D perhaps matching TRBD1 or TRBD2 (6 bases each). Deletions cut 3 bases from V and 5 bases from J, with 13 bases between. This CDR3 contains 13 residues. The germline V gene encodes CDR1 DFQATT and CDR2 SNEGSKA (reference sequence). Here the CDR3 reads CSASGGPGETQYF. The CDR3 DNA follows: TGCAGTGCTAGTGGGGGGCCGGGGGAGACCCAGTACTTC.